Below, 12 T cell receptor beta chains from the same sample are listed, as sequenced in a study of T cells in Graves' hyperthyroidism and ophthalmopathy (dated by TCRdb to between 2019 and 2020). The library came from multiplex PCR. Instrument used: Illumina HiSeq 2000. The TCR beta CDR3 regions were amplified from RNA transcripts. A first-round RT-PCR of the TCR CDR3 used the HTBI primer set with the Qiagen OneStep RT-PCR kit. TCRdb reprocessed the public reads (quality trimming at Q25 with fastp, clone calling with MiXCR) and kept in-frame beta chains. Entries are consolidated by CDR3 protein sequence, retaining the most common genes and DNA. The sample table shows fewer than 650,000 distinct CDR3 sequences, and roughly 15% are seen once. About 3.9% of the sample is held by the ten biggest clonotypes. The sample taken for sequencing was blood. These receptors all stem from a woman between 35 and 50 years old with Graves' ophthalmopathy.

This clonotype was picked up many times. This chain joins TRBV6-4 and TRBJ2-6; TRBD1 matches at 11 bases. This CDR3 is built from 17 residues. Per the germline V gene, CDR1 is MRHNA and CDR2 is SNTAGT. V trimming: 8 bases; J trimming: 1 base; junction bases outside the gene matches: 7. In DNA, the CDR3 is TGTGCCAGCCGAAAGGGACAGGGGGATTCTGGGGCCAACGTCCTGACTTTC. As protein: CASRKGQGDSGANVLTF.

The chain employs TRBV20-1 and TRBJ2-5; a possible D gene is TRBD2 (5 bases). CDR3 length: 13 amino acids. Germline V gives CDR1 DFQATT, CDR2 SNEGSKA (reference sequence). V lost 2 bases, J lost 5 bases, and 12 bases lay in between. The CDR3 sequence: CSARLVPGETQYF. As DNA, the CDR3 is TGCAGTGCTAGACTGGTCCCGGGGGAGACCCAGTACTTC.

This clonotype appeared a few times. This sequence joins TRBV2 and TRBJ1-3; no clear D gene. The CDR3 length is 16 residues. V shed 1 base and J shed 2 bases, with 12 bases lying between them. Germline CDR1 is SNHLY and CDR2 is FYNNEI. Here the CDR3 DNA reads TGTGCCAGCAGTGAAGTGACGCTTAGACCTGGAAACACCATATATTTT. Its protein is CASSEVTLRPGNTIYF. Supplemented by reference TRBV2 and TRBJ1-3, the full variable domain reads EPEVTQTPSHQVTQMGQEVILRCVPISNHLYFYWYRQILGQKVEFLVSFYNNEISEKSEIFDDQFSVERPDGSNFTLKIRSTKLEDSAMYFCASSEVTLRPGNTIYFGEGSWLTVV.

V and J are TRBV12-3 or TRBV12-4 and TRBJ2-7, with 8 bases lining up with TRBD1. CDR3 size: 18 residues. V lost 2 bases, J lost 2 bases, and 14 bases stayed unmatched. CDR3 residues: CASSLRGQAQVQPYEQYF. The DNA of the CDR3 is TGTGCCAGCAGTTTACGGGGACAGGCCCAAGTGCAGCCCTACGAGCAGTACTTC.

The sample holds a few counts of this clonotype. This chain connects TRBV5-1 to TRBJ2-5; D is unresolved. The CDR3 extends over 13 amino acids. CDR1 SGHRS and CDR2 YFSETQ come from the germline V gene. Trimming removed 4 bases at V and 7 bases at J, with 14 bases between. The CDR3 DNA reads TGCGCCAGCAGCCCGGAAACAGCCGGGACCCAGTACTTC. This encodes CASSPETAGTQYF.

Ten or more counts support this clonotype. This sequence joins TRBV6-2 or TRBV6-3 and TRBJ2-7, with TRBD2 matching 7 bases. The germline V gene encodes CDR1 MNHEY and CDR2 SVGEGT. The ends lost 4 bases at V and 0 bases at J; junction bases unmatched: 6. The CDR3 is made up of 15 amino acids. This CDR3 is CASSSGTKSSYEQYF. The CDR3 DNA follows: TGTGCCAGCAGTTCCGGGACTAAGAGCTCCTACGAGCAGTACTTC.

This clonotype has at least ten counts. This chain uses TRBV2 with TRBJ2-7; D gene unclear. The germline gives CDR1 SNHLY, CDR2 FYNNEI. Deletions cut 6 bases from V and 7 bases from J, with 10 bases between. CDR3 size: 11 residues. The CDR3 loop is CASRVLGEQYF. The CDR3 region has the DNA TGTGCCAGCAGGGTCCTAGGAGAGCAGTACTTC.

This clonotype was observed at least ten times. The chain links TRBV11-1 to TRBJ2-7; 8 nucleotides agree with TRBD2. CDR3 size: 15 residues. Germline loops: CDR1 SGHAT, CDR2 FQDESV (reference sequence). The trim removed 5 bases at V and 3 bases at J, leaving 9 bases unmatched. The CDR3 spells CASSQSPSGSYEQYF. The CDR3 DNA sequence: TGTGCCAGCAGCCAAAGCCCGAGCGGGAGCTACGAGCAGTACTTC.

This clonotype was seen a handful of times. One end of the junction varies from germline; a read error may be responsible. The rearrangement uses TRBV5-1 and TRBJ2-7, with no clear D. The CDR3 totals 13 residues. Germline V gene lookup returns CDR1 SGHRS and CDR2 YFSETQ. CDR3 amino acids: CASSFNSLREQYF. CDR3 nucleotide sequence: TGTGCCAGCAGCTTTAACAGCCTACGGGAGCAGTACTTC.

The genes are TRBV18 and TRBJ1-5; D might be TRBD1 (5 bases). CDR1 and CDR2 from the germline V gene are KGHSH and LQKENI. CDR3 length equals 15 residues. The germline V and J ends were trimmed by 5 bases and 0 bases, with 11 bases remaining between them. The CDR3 loop reads CASSGAPDSNQPQHF. CDR3 in DNA: TGTGCCAGCTCAGGGGCGCCAGATAGCAATCAGCCCCAGCATTTT.

This clonotype was seen repeatedly, ten times or more. The chain carries TRBV11-2 and TRBJ2-7, with D possibly being TRBD2 (6 bases). V dropped 3 bases and J dropped 5 bases, with 8 bases sitting between them. The CDR3 loop spans 12 amino acids. The V gene's germline CDR1 is SGHAT and CDR2 FQNNGV. As DNA, the CDR3 is TGTGCCAGCAGCTTTGCGGGACACGAGCAGTACTTC. It encodes CASSFAGHEQYF.

This clonotype was recorded many times. J is TRBJ2-7 and V is TRBV28; D may be TRBD2 (5 bases). The V end was cut by 6 bases, the J end by 0 bases, with 15 bases between. The CDR3 length is 15 residues. The germline V gene encodes CDR1 MDHEN and CDR2 SYDVKM. In DNA form, the CDR3 reads TGTGCCAGCAGCCCTGGGGTGGGGAGCTCCTACGAGCAGTACTTC. It specifies CASSPGVGSSYEQYF.